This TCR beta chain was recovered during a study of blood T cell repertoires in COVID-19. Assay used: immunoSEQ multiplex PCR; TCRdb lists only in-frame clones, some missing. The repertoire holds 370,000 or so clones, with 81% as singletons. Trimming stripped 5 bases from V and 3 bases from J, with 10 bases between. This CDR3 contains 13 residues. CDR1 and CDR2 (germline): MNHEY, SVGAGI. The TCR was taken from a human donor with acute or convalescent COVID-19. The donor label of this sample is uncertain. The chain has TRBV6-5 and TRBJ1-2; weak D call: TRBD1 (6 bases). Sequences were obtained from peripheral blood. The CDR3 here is CASSPQGYYGYTF. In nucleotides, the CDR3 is TGTGCCAGCAGTCCGCAGGGGTACTATGGCTACACCTTC.